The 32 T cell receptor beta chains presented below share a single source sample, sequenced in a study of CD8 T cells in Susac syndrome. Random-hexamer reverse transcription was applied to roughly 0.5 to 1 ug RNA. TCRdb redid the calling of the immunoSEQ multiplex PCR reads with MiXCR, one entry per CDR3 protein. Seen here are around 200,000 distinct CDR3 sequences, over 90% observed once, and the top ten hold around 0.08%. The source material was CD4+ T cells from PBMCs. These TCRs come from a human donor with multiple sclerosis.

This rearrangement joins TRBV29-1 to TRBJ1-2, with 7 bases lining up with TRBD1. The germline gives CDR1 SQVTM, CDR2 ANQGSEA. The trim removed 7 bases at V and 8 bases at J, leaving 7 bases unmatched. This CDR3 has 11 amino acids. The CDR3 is CSASTGDGYTF. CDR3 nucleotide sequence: TGCAGCGCATCAACAGGGGACGGCTACACCTTC.

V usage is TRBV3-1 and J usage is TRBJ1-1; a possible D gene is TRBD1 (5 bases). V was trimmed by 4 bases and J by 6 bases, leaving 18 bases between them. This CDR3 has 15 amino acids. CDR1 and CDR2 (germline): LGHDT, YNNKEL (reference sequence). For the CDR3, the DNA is TGTGCCAGCAGCCGTCGGGGCTGGCGGCTGGCTGAAGCTTTCTTT. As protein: CASSRRGWRLAEAFF.

CDR3 in amino acids: CSAMFRGHEQYV. The CDR3 bases are TGCAGTGCTATGTTCAGGGGGCACGAGCAGTACGTC. The rearrangement joins TRBV20-1 to TRBJ2-7; 8 positions match TRBD1. This CDR3 spans 12 amino acids. Germline V gene lookup returns CDR1 DFQATT and CDR2 SNEGSKA (reference sequence). V lost 4 bases, J lost 5 bases, and 4 bases stayed unmatched.

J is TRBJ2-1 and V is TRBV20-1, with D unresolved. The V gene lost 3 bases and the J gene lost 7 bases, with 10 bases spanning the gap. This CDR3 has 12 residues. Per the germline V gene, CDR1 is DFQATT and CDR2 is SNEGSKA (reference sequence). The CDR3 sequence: CSASWLHNEQFF. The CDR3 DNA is TGCAGTGCTAGCTGGCTACATAATGAGCAGTTCTTC.

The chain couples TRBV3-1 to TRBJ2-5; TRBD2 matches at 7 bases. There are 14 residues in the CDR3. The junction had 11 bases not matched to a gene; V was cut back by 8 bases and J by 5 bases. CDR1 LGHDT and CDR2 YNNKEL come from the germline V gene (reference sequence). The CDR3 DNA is TGTGCCAGCTTCAGGTCGGGAGGCGGGGAGACCCAGTACTTC. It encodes CASFRSGGGETQYF.

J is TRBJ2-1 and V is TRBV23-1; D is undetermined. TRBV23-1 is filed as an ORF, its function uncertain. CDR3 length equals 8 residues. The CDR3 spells CGYNEQFF. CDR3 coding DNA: TGCGGCTACAATGAGCAGTTCTTC.

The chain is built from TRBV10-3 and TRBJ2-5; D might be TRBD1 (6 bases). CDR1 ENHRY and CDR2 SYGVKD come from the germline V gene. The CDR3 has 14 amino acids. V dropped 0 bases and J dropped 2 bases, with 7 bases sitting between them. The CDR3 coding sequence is TGTGCCATCAGTGAGTCCAGGGGTCAAGAGACCCAGTACTTC. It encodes CAISESRGQETQYF.

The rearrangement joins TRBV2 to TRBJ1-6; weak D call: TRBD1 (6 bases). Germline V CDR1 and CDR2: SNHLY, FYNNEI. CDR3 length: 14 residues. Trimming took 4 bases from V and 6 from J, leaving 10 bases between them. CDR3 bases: TGTGCCAGCAGTGCACAGGGTAGTAATTCACCCCTCCACTTT. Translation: CASSAQGSNSPLHF.

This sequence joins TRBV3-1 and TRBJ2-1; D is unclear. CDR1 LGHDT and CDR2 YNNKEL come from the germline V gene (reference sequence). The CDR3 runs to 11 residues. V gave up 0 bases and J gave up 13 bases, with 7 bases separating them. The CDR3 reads CASSQDRLQFF. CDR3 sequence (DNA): TGTGCCAGCAGCCAAGACCGTCTCCAGTTCTTC.

CDR3: CSVEVSGAVAFF. The CDR3 nucleotides read TGCAGCGTTGAAGTCTCAGGGGCGGTGGCTTTCTTT. This rearrangement joins TRBV29-1 to TRBJ1-1; D perhaps matches TRBD1 (6 bases). The ends were cut back, 1 base at V and 11 bases at J, with 14 bases in the middle. The CDR3 sequence is 12 residues long. Looked up from germline, CDR1 is SQVTM and CDR2 is ANQGSEA.

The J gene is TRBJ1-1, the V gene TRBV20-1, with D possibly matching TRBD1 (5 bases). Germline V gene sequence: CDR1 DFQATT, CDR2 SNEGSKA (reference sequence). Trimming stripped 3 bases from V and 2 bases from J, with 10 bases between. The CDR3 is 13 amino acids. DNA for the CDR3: TGCAGTGCTAGGGGGCAGATCAACACTGAAGCTTTCTTT. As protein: CSARGQINTEAFF.

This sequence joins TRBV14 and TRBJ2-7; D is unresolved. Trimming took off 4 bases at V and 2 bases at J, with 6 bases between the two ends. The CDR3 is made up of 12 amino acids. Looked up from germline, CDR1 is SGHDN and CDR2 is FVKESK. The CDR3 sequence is CASSRNTYEQYV. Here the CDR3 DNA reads TGTGCCAGCAGCCGGAACACCTACGAGCAGTACGTC.

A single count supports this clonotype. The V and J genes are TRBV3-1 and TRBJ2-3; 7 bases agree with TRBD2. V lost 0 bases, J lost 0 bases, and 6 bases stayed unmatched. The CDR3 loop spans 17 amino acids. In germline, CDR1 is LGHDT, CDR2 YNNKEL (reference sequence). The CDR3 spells CASSQDLTGGSTDTQYF. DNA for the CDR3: TGTGCCAGCAGCCAAGATCTAACGGGGGGTAGCACAGATACGCAGTATTTT.

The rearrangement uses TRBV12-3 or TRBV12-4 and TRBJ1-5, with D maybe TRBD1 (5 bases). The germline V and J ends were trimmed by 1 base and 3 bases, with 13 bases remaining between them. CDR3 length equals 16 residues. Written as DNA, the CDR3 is TGTGCCAGCAGTTTAGGCTACGGGGCAGTCAATCAGCCCCAGCATTTT. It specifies CASSLGYGAVNQPQHF.

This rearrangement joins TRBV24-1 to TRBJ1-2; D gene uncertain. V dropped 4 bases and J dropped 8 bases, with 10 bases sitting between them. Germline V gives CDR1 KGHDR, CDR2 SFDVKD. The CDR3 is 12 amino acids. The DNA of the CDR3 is TGTGCCACCAGTGACCCCGTTAGGGGCTACACCTTC. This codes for CATSDPVRGYTF.

The CDR3 DNA reads as TGCAGTGCCCATTATGGGGGTGGCTACACCTTC. Amino acid sequence: CSAHYGGGYTF. This sequence joins TRBV20-1 and TRBJ1-2; a possible D gene is TRBD1 (5 bases). From germline, CDR1 is DFQATT and CDR2 SNEGSKA (reference sequence). This CDR3 spans 11 amino acids. Trimming took 6 bases from V and 7 from J, leaving 12 bases between them.

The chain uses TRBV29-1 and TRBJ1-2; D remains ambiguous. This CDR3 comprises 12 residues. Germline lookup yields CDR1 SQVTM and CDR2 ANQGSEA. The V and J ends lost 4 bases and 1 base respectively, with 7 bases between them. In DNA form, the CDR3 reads TGCAGCGTTGGGGAGATTAACTATGGCTACACCTTC. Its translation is CSVGEINYGYTF.

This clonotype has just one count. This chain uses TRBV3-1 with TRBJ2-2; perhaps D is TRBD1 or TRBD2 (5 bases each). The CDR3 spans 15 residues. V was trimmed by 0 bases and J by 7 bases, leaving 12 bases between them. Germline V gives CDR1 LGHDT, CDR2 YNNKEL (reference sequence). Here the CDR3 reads CASSQDLGVSGELFF. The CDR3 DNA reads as TGTGCCAGCAGCCAAGATTTGGGGGTCAGCGGGGAGCTGTTTTTT.

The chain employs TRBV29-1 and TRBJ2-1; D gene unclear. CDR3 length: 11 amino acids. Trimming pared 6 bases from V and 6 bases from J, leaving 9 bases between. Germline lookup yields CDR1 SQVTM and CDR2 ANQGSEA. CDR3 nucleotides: TGCAGCGTCGACCAAAGCAATGAGCAGTTCTTC. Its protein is CSVDQSNEQFF.

The DNA of the CDR3 is TGTGCCAGCAGCCAAGTCGGGACTGAGAACTATGGCTACACCTTC. This gives the protein CASSQVGTENYGYTF. The chain carries TRBV3-1 and TRBJ1-2; D is possibly TRBD1 (5 bases). CDR1 LGHDT and CDR2 YNNKEL come from the germline V gene (reference sequence). V was cut by 1 base and J by 2 bases, with 11 bases left in between. The length of the CDR3 is 15 residues. Full variable domain (outside the CDR3, taken from reference TRBV3-1 and TRBJ1-2): DTAVSQTPKYLVTQMGNDKSIKCEQNLGHDTMYWYKQDSKKFLKIMFSYNNKELIINETVPNRFSPKSPDKAHLNLHINSLELGDSAVYFCASSQVGTENYGYTFGSGTRLTVV.

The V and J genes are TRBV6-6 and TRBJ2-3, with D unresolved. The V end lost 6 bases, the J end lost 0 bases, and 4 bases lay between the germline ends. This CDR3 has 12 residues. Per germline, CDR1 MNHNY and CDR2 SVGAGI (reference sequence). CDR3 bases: TGTGCCAGCAGGGAGAGCACAGATACGCAGTATTTT. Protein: CASRESTDTQYF.

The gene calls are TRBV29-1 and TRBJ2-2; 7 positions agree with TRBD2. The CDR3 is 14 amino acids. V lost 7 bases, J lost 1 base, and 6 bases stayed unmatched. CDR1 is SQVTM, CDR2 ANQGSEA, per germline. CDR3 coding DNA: TGCAGCGGGGGAGGGGCGAAGAACACCGGGGAGCTGTTTTTT. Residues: CSGGGAKNTGELFF.

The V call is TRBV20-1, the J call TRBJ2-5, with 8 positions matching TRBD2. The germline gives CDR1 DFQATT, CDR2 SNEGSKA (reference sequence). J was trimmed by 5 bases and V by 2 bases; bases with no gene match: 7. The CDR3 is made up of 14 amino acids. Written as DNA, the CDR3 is TGCAGTGCTAGAAGTGGGGCTAGCGGGGAGACCCAGTACTTC. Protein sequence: CSARSGASGETQYF.

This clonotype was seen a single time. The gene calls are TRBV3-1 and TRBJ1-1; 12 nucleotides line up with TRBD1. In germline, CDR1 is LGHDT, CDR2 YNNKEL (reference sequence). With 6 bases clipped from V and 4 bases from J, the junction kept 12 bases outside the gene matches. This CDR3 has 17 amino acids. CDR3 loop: CASRDTGTGGLGTEAFF. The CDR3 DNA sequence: TGTGCCAGCAGGGACACCGGGACAGGGGGCCTCGGCACTGAAGCTTTCTTT.

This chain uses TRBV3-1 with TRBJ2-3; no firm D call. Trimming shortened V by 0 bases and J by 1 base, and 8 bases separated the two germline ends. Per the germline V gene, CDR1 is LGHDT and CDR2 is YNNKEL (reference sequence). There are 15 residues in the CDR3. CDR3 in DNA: TGTGCCAGCAGCCAAGACCCCTCGCGCACAGATACGCAGTATTTT. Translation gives CASSQDPSRTDTQYF.

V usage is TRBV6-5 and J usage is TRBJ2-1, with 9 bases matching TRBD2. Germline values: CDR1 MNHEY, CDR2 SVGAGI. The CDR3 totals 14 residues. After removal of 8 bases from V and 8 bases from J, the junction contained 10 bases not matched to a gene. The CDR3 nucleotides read TGTGCCAGCCGCGAGCGGGGGGCCGTGGATGAGCAGTTCTTC. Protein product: CASRERGAVDEQFF.

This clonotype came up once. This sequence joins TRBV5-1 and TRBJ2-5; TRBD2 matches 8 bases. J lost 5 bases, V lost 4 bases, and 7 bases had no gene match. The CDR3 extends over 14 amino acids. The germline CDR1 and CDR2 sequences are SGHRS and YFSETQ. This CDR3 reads CASSDTSGRETQYF. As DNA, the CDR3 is TGCGCCAGCAGCGACACTAGCGGAAGGGAGACCCAGTACTTC.

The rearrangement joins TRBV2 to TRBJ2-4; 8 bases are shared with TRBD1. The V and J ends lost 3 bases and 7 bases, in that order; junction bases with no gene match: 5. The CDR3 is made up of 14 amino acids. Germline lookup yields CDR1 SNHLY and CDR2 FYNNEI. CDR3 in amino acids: CASSDRTGGNIQYF. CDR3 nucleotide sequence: TGTGCCAGCAGTGATCGTACAGGGGGGAACATTCAGTACTTC.

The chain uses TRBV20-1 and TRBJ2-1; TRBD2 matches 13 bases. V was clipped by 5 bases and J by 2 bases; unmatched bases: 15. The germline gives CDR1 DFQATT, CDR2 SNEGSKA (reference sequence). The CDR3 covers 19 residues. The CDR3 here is CSASQRSGLAGMAYNEQFF. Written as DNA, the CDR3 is TGCAGTGCTTCCCAAAGATCGGGACTAGCGGGGATGGCCTACAATGAGCAGTTCTTC.

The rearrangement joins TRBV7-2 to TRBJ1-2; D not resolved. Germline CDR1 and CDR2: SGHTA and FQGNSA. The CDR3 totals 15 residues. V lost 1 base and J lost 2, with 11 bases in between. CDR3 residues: CASSLDGRDNYGYTF. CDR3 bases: TGTGCCAGCAGCTTAGACGGCAGAGACAACTATGGCTACACCTTC.

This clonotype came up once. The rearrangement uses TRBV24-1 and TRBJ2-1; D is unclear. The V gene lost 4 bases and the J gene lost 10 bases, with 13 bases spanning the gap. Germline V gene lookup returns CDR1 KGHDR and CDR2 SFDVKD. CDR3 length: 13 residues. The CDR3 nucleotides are TGTGCCACCAGTGACCGAAACAGAAACGAGCAGTTCTTC. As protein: CATSDRNRNEQFF.

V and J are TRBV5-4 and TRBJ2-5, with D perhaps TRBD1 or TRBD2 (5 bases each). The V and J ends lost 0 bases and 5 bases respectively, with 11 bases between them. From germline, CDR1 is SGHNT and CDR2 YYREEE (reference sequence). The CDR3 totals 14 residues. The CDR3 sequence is CASSLVGEMETQYF. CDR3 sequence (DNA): TGTGCCAGCAGCTTGGTGGGGGAGATGGAGACCCAGTACTTC. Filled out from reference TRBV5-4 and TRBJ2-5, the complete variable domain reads ETGVTQSPTHLIKTRGQQVTLRCSSQSGHNTVSWYQQALGQGPQFIFQYYREEENGRGNFPPRFSGLQFPNYSSELNVNALELDDSALYLCASSLVGEMETQYFGPGTRLLVL.